A selection of T cell receptor beta chains follows, all from one sample in a study of blood T cell repertoires in COVID-19. Measured with immunoSEQ multiplex PCR; TCRdb has only the in-frame clones, and not every one. The data contain some 70,000 clones, over 75% of them singletons. What was sequenced was peripheral blood. Every receptor here comes from a man in his forties or fifties with acute or convalescent COVID-19. Both conserved end residues are part of each CDR3. The order of the fields is clone size, D gene, J gene, V gene, CDR3 DNA, CDR3 protein. The D gene is left open where the match is weak. Only part of the rows carry a size: once, few, many, or a class if the clone is expanded.

. | . | TRBJ2-1 | TRBV24-1 | TGTGCCACCAGTGATTCTAGCGAGACCAATGAGCAGTTCTTC | CATSDSSETNEQFF
. | . | TRBJ2-1 | TRBV6-5 | TGTGCCAGCAGTTACGTGATGGGGAGCTCCTACAATGAGCAGTTCTTC | CASSYVMGSSYNEQFF
once | . | TRBJ1-1 | TRBV11-3 | TGTGCCAGCAGCTTAGTTAGGGGGAGCAACACTGAAGCTTTCTTT | CASSLVRGSNTEAFF
. | TRBD1 | TRBJ2-7 | TRBV11-1 | TGTGCCAGCAGCTTCTTACCGGGACAGGGATCCCACGAGCAGTACTTC | CASSFLPGQGSHEQYF
. | . | TRBJ2-1 | TRBV24-1 | TGTGCCACCAGTGGGTTTCTAACTAATGAGCAGTTCTTC | CATSGFLTNEQFF
once | TRBD1 | TRBJ1-1 | TRBV12-5 | TGTGCTAGTAGGGCTTGGACAGGGCTCATGAACACTGAAGCTTTCTTT | CASRAWTGLMNTEAFF
. | TRBD2 | TRBJ2-1 | TRBV6-2/TRBV6-3 | TGTGCCAGCAGTGCTAGCGGGAGGTCCTACAATGAGCAGTTCTTC | CASSASGRSYNEQFF
. | TRBD2 | TRBJ2-1 | TRBV19 | TGTGCCAGTAGTATCCTAGCGGGGGCTGGCAATGAGCAGTTCTTC | CASSILAGAGNEQFF
. | . | TRBJ2-5 | TRBV6-5 | TGTGCCAGCAGCACTCAAGAGACCCAGTACTTC | CASSTQETQYF
. | . | TRBJ1-2 | TRBV5-1 | TGCGCCAGCAGCAGCCGTGCGGGGAGGCTTGGCTACACCTTC | CASSSRAGRLGYTF
. | TRBD1 | TRBJ1-1 | TRBV10-1 | TGCGCCAGCACCGGGACAGGGAACACTGAAGCTTTCTTT | CASTGTGNTEAFF
. | TRBD2 | TRBJ2-1 | TRBV5-1 | TGCGCCAGCAGCTTGGCGACTAGCGGGAGTTTCGGCAATGAGCAGTTCTTC | CASSLATSGSFGNEQFF
few | TRBD2 | TRBJ2-1 | TRBV18 | TGTGCCAGCTCACCTACTAGCGGGAGTGATGAGCAGTTCTTC | CASSPTSGSDEQFF
. | . | TRBJ1-1 | TRBV5-1 | TGCGCCAGCAGGGGGCTAGGGCGATCATCCCGTCCCGACCTGAACACTGAAGCTTTCTTT | CASRGLGRSSRPDLNTEAFF
. | TRBD2 | TRBJ2-2 | TRBV9 | TGTGCCAGCAGCGTAGGGGGCGGGAGTTACACCGGGGAGCTGTTTTTT | CASSVGGGSYTGELFF
. | TRBD2 | TRBJ2-5 | TRBV10-1 | TGCGCCAGTGCACCGACTAGCCGCCAAGAGACCCAGTACTTC | CASAPTSRQETQYF
. | . | TRBJ2-2 | TRBV6-5 | TGTGCCAGCAGTTATCGGACAGACACCGGGGAGCTGTTTTTT | CASSYRTDTGELFF